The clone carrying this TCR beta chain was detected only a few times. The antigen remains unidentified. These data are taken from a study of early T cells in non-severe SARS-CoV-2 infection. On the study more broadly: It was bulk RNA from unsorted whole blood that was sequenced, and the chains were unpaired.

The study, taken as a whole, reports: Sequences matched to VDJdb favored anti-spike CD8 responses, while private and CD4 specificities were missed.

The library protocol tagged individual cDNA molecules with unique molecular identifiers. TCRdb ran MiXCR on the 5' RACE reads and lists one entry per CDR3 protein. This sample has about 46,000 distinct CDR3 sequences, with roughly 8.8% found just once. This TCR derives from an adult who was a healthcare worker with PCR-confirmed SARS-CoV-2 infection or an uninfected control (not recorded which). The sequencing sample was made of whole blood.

The CDR3 bases are TGTGCCAGCACCGAAAAGCCGTCGGATAACACCGGGGAGCTGTTTTTT. This codes for CASTEKPSDNTGELFF. The V and J genes are TRBV28 and TRBJ2-2; D uncertain. There are 16 residues in the CDR3. Trimming stripped 7 bases from V and 2 bases from J, with 17 bases between. Germline V lookup: CDR1 MDHEN, CDR2 SYDVKM.